This is a list of T cell receptor beta chains from one sample in a study of control samples from healthy donors and cancer patients. The repertoire was sequenced with immunoSEQ multiplex PCR; TCRdb's copy has only in-frame clones and lacks some. The sample consists of over 100,000 clones, around 93% of them appearing once. Sequences were obtained from blood. These receptors were collected from a woman aged 50 to 65 in good health. CDR3s include the opening cysteine and the closing phenylalanine or tryptophan. D genes are given only for firm matches. Size is omitted from some rows. Given values are once, few, many or a class for expanded clones.

.	TRBV30	TRBJ1-1	.	TGTGCCTGGACCATGGGGGGGTGGAACACTGAAGCTTTCTTT	CAWTMGGWNTEAFF
.	TRBV18	TRBJ1-2	.	TGTGCCAGCTCACCACCCGGACTTCGGGGGGACTATGGCTACACCTTC	CASSPPGLRGDYGYTF
.	TRBV2	TRBJ2-7	.	TGTGCCAGCAGTGAGGATTACCCATCCTACGAGCAGTACTTC	CASSEDYPSYEQYF
TRBD2	TRBV15	TRBJ2-1	.	TGTGCCACCAGCAGAGATCAACCGGGACTAGCGGGCTACAATGAGCAGTTCTTC	CATSRDQPGLAGYNEQFF
TRBD2	TRBV5-6	TRBJ2-2	once	TGTGCCAGCAGCGGACTAGCGGGAGTCGGGGAGCTGTTTTTT	CASSGLAGVGELFF
.	TRBV5-6	TRBJ1-1	.	TGTGCCAGCAGCTTGGTTGGCAGGGGAGGCACTGAAGCTTTCTTT	CASSLVGRGGTEAFF
TRBD1	TRBV7-8	TRBJ2-7	once	TGTGCCAGCAGCCGGGACAGGGACTACGAGCAGTACTTC	CASSRDRDYEQYF
.	TRBV27	TRBJ1-3	.	TGTGCCAGCAGTTTATCTCCACTTACCTCTGGAAACACCATATATTTT	CASSLSPLTSGNTIYF
TRBD1	TRBV12-3/TRBV12-4	TRBJ1-6	.	TGTGCCAGCAGCGACAGGGTGGATTCACCCCTCCACTTT	CASSDRVDSPLHF
TRBD2	TRBV20-1	TRBJ2-1	once	TGCAGTGCAAGTAAGACTAGCGGGATCTACAATGAGCAGTTCTTC	CSASKTSGIYNEQFF
TRBD1	TRBV5-1	TRBJ2-7	once	TGCGCCAGCAGCCCGGGACAGGGCAGGTACGAGCAGTACTTC	CASSPGQGRYEQYF
TRBD1	TRBV13	TRBJ1-4	.	TGTGCCAGCGGGCCCAGGGGGACTGCAACTAATGAAAAACTGTTTTTT	CASGPRGTATNEKLFF
.	TRBV21-1	TRBJ2-1	.	TGTGCCAGCAGCAAAGCGGGATGCTCCTACAATGAGCAGTTCTTC	CASSKAGCSYNEQFF
.	TRBV19	TRBJ2-2	.	TGTGCCAGTAGTCCGGGACCGAACACCGGGGAGCTGTTTTTT	CASSPGPNTGELFF
.	TRBV11-2	TRBJ2-3	.	TGTGCCAGCAGCTTAGGCCCGTCAGGGGCCACTAGCACAGATACGCAGTATTTT	CASSLGPSGATSTDTQYF
TRBD1	TRBV5-1	TRBJ2-3	.	TGCGCCAGCAGCTCCGGGACAGCTAGCACAGATACGCAGTATTTT	CASSSGTASTDTQYF
TRBD1	TRBV5-6	TRBJ1-2	.	TGTGCCAGCAGCCAAGGACAGGGTCACTATGGCTACACCTTC	CASSQGQGHYGYTF
.	TRBV6-5	TRBJ2-7	once	TGTGCCAGCATAGAGTACGGCAAGCCCTACGAGCAGTACTTC	CASIEYGKPYEQYF
.	TRBV5-6	TRBJ1-1	few	TGTGCCAGCAGCTATCAGGGATCCGCTTTCTTT	CASSYQGSAFF
TRBD2	TRBV6-6	TRBJ2-1	.	TGTGCCAGCAGTTACATGAGCGGGGGGGCCGATGAGCAGTTCTTC	CASSYMSGGADEQFF
.	TRBV6-1	TRBJ2-7	.	TGTGCCAGCAGTGAAGAGTTTTGGAGGGCCTACGAGCAGTACTTC	CASSEEFWRAYEQYF
TRBD1	TRBV6-5	TRBJ2-7	.	TGTGCCAGCCGTCCTCCGGGACAGTCCTACGAGCAGTACTTC	CASRPPGQSYEQYF
.	TRBV5-6	TRBJ2-3	.	TGTGCCAGCAGCTTTGTTGGGGGGAACGCAGATACGCAGTATTTT	CASSFVGGNADTQYF
.	TRBV7-9	TRBJ2-1	.	TGTGCCAGCAGCTTAAGCAACGTTGGGAATGAGCAGTTCTTC	CASSLSNVGNEQFF
.	TRBV7-9	TRBJ1-5	.	TGTGCCAGCAGTCATAGCTCAGGGAATCAGCCCCAGCATTTT	CASSHSSGNQPQHF
.	TRBV6-2/TRBV6-3	TRBJ1-1	.	TGTGCCAGCAGTTACCCAACCTATCGGTCAGGGAGTGCCATTGATGGCACTGAAGCTTTCTTT	CASSYPTYRSGSAIDGTEAFF
.	TRBV4-1	TRBJ2-1	.	TGCGCCAGCAGCCAATCGGGCGGCTACAATGAGCAGTTCTTC	CASSQSGGYNEQFF
.	TRBV2	TRBJ2-1	.	TGTGCCAGCAGTGACGTAGGAGAATACAATGAGCAGTTCTTC	CASSDVGEYNEQFF
TRBD1	TRBV5-1	TRBJ2-7	.	TGCGCCAGCAGTACTCCGGGACAGGGGGCTTACGAGCAGTACTTC	CASSTPGQGAYEQYF
.	TRBV3-1/TRBV3-2	TRBJ2-5	.	TGTGCCAGCAGCCAAGACTCCCGGTTTAAGGATTCCCAAGAGACCCAGTACTTC	CASSQDSRFKDSQETQYF
.	TRBV12-3/TRBV12-4	TRBJ1-1	.	TGTGCCAGCAGTAGAGGGGGTCACACTGAAGCTTTCTTT	CASSRGGHTEAFF
.	TRBV19	TRBJ2-3	.	TGTGCCAGTAGTATTAAAACGGGAAGCACAGATACGCAGTATTTT	CASSIKTGSTDTQYF
.	TRBV19	TRBJ2-7	.	TGTGCCAGAAACCGGGTGAACGAGCAGTACTTC	CARNRVNEQYF
TRBD1	TRBV6-5	TRBJ2-2	.	TGTGCCAGCAGTTCTACCGGGACAGCGAACACCGGGGAGCTGTTTTTT	CASSSTGTANTGELFF
.	TRBV10-3	TRBJ2-5	.	TGTGCCATCAGTGGGGGACAAACAATCAACCAAGAGACCCAGTACTTC	CAISGGQTINQETQYF
.	TRBV3-1/TRBV3-2	TRBJ2-2	.	TGTGCCAGCAGCCAAGCTGGAATTCTGAACACCGGGGAGCTGTTTTTT	CASSQAGILNTGELFF
TRBD1	TRBV27	TRBJ1-2	.	TGTGCCAGCACCGGACAGGGGAAGGCTGGCTACACCTTC	CASTGQGKAGYTF
TRBD1	TRBV28	TRBJ1-5	.	TGTGCCAGCAGGGGTGCGACAGGGAGTAATCAGCCCCAGCATTTT	CASRGATGSNQPQHF
TRBD1	TRBV15	TRBJ1-5	.	TGTGCCACCAGCAGGGGACAGAATAGCAATCAGCCCCAGCATTTT	CATSRGQNSNQPQHF
.	TRBV2	TRBJ1-5	.	TGTGCCAGCAGTGGCGGAGGCAATCAGCCCCAGCATTTT	CASSGGGNQPQHF
TRBD1	TRBV7-2	TRBJ1-6	.	TGTGCCAGCAGCTTACCGAGACAGGGGTGGAAATATAATTCACCCCTCCACTTT	CASSLPRQGWKYNSPLHF
.	TRBV5-1	TRBJ1-1	.	TGCGCCAGCAGCTTCCAAATCCAGACAGGCCGGGGGAACACTGAAGCTTTCTTT	CASSFQIQTGRGNTEAFF
.	TRBV5-1	TRBJ1-1	.	TGCGCCAGCAGCTTGGAACGGGTGGGGGAAGCTTTCTTT	CASSLERVGEAFF
TRBD1	TRBV11-2	TRBJ2-7	.	TGTGCCAGCAGCCCAGTCAGGGACAGCCTTGGGGAGCAGTACTTC	CASSPVRDSLGEQYF
TRBD2	TRBV11-2	TRBJ2-3	.	TGTGCCAGCAGCTTAGGGACTAGCAGTACAGATACGCAGTATTTT	CASSLGTSSTDTQYF
TRBD2	TRBV7-2	TRBJ2-5	once	TGTGCCAGCACCTTACCCCGGGACGCCCGGGGGGCCCAGTACTTC	CASTLPRDARGAQYF
TRBD2	TRBV4-2	TRBJ2-2	.	TGTGCCAGCAGCCAATTGAAGCGGGGGAATTCCGGGGAGCTGTTTTTT	CASSQLKRGNSGELFF
TRBD1	TRBV5-4	TRBJ1-1	.	TGTGCCAGCAGCAGGGACAGGAACACTGAAGCTTTCTTT	CASSRDRNTEAFF
TRBD2	TRBV3-1/TRBV3-2	TRBJ2-7	.	TGTGCCAGCAGCCTAGCGGGAGGGCCCCACGAGCAGTACTTC	CASSLAGGPHEQYF
.	TRBV18	TRBJ1-5	.	TGTGCCAGCTCACCAGGGCAGCTGGGGCATCAGCCCCAGCATTTT	CASSPGQLGHQPQHF
.	TRBV28	TRBJ2-1	once	TGTGCCACCTCAGTTGCCCGGGGTGAGCAGTTCTTC	CATSVARGEQFF
TRBD1	TRBV10-3	TRBJ1-1	.	TGTGCCATCAGTGGGAGAGGGGGCGCGGGTGAAGCTTTCTTT	CAISGRGGAGEAFF
.	TRBV6-4	TRBJ2-2	.	TGTGCCAGCAGTGAAACCGGGACAATGAACACCGGGGAGCTGTTTTTT	CASSETGTMNTGELFF
TRBD2	TRBV5-4	TRBJ2-3	.	TGTGCCAGCAGCTATACTAGCGGGGGGGCATCAGATACGCAGTATTTT	CASSYTSGGASDTQYF
TRBD1	TRBV5-6	TRBJ2-1	once	TGTGCCAGCAGCTTGGGGGGACAGGGAACCTACAATGAGCAGTTCTTC	CASSLGGQGTYNEQFF
TRBD2	TRBV4-1	TRBJ2-7	few	TGCGCCAGCAGCCAGCTAGCGGGAGCAAGGTACGAGCAGTACTTC	CASSQLAGARYEQYF
.	TRBV30	TRBJ1-1	.	TGTGCCTGGAGTGTATTGGGGAACACTGAAGCTTTCTTT	CAWSVLGNTEAFF
TRBD2	TRBV7-6	TRBJ2-3	.	TGTGCCAGCAGCCCTCTTTCTAGCGGAAGCACAGATACGCAGTATTTT	CASSPLSSGSTDTQYF
TRBD1	TRBV5-1	TRBJ1-2	.	TGCGCCAGCAGCCAAGGACAGGGTTCAGACTATGGCTACACCTTC	CASSQGQGSDYGYTF
.	TRBV11-2	TRBJ1-2	.	TGTGCCAGCAGCGAGTCTGGGACCGCTGGCTACACCTTC	CASSESGTAGYTF